Sequencing of this T cell receptor (beta chain) was carried out in a study of blood T cell repertoires in COVID-19. Study-wide background: From the United States, Italy and Spain came samples of acute and convalescent COVID-19. The analysed material was cDNA or gDNA that came from T cells, B-cell-depleted T cells, or PBMCs.

Per the authors' pipeline: Using reference gene primer amplification, nucleated cell counts were estimated. Generated by immunoSEQ multiplex PCR, the TCRdb table keeps only in-frame clones and is missing some. V and J calls plus clone size are reproduced from that table; the DNA served to infer D and trimming. This table holds some 83,000 clones, 86% found once. Trimming took 4 bases from V and 1 from J, leaving 14 bases between them. CDR3 length: 16 residues. Germline-derived CDR1 and CDR2 are SGDLS and YYNGEE. Sequenced material: peripheral blood. This sequence originates from a man in his forties or fifties with active COVID-19. This chain connects TRBV9 to TRBJ2-2; D may be TRBD2 (7 bases). Written as DNA, the CDR3 is TGTGCCAGCAGCCCAGGGGACTACCTGAACACCGGGGAGCTGTTTTTT. This codes for CASSPGDYLNTGELFF.